The rows below give T cell receptor beta chains drawn from one sample of a study of CD8 T cells in Susac syndrome. TCRdb analysed the immunoSEQ multiplex PCR reads with MiXCR anew, one entry per CDR3 protein. The top ten clones hold about 0.15% of a sample with 160,000 or so distinct CDR3 sequences, roughly 95% of them seen once. The specimen sequenced was CD8+ T cells from PBMCs. These receptors originate from a human donor with multiple sclerosis. Each CDR3 is given with its conserved first and last residue. D genes are given only for firm matches. The size field is filled for only some rows; it gives once, few, many or a size class.

size	J	D	V	CDR3	DNA
-	TRBJ2-7	TRBD2	TRBV6-5	CASSLRTSGNYEQYF	TGTGCCAGCAGTCTCCGGACTAGCGGAAACTACGAGCAGTACTTC
-	TRBJ2-3	-	TRBV28	CASSFLSSTDTQYF	TGTGCCAGCAGTTTCCTAAGCAGCACAGATACGCAGTATTTT
-	TRBJ2-1	TRBD2	TRBV7-7	CASSLETGGSYNEQFF	TGTGCTAGCAGCTTAGAGACGGGAGGGTCCTACAATGAGCAGTTCTTC
-	TRBJ2-1	TRBD1	TRBV3-1	CASTNIRSGQGEWGEQFF	TGTGCCAGCACCAACATAAGAAGCGGACAGGGGGAGTGGGGTGAGCAGTTCTTC
-	TRBJ2-7	TRBD1	TRBV29-1	CSVEDGQGANYEQYF	TGCAGCGTTGAAGACGGGCAGGGGGCTAACTACGAGCAGTACTTC
-	TRBJ2-7	TRBD2	TRBV29-1	CSVQRGGSYEQYF	TGCAGCGTTCAGCGGGGGGGCTCCTACGAGCAGTACTTC
-	TRBJ1-2	-	TRBV29-1	CSVEDRWNGYTF	TGCAGCGTTGAAGATCGGTGGAATGGCTACACCTTC
-	TRBJ1-1	-	TRBV25-1	CATGGGDTEAFF	TGTGCCACCGGAGGGGGTGACACTGAAGCTTTCTTT
-	TRBJ2-1	TRBD2	TRBV4-2	CASSLRDAGDYSYNEQFF	TGTGCCAGCAGCTTACGTGACGCGGGGGACTACTCCTACAATGAGCAGTTCTTC
-	TRBJ2-5	-	TRBV4-1	CASGRLGSQETQYF	TGCGCCAGCGGCCGGCTGGGGTCCCAAGAGACCCAGTACTTC
-	TRBJ2-7	TRBD2	TRBV7-9	CASSFSGGSHEQYF	TGTGCCAGCAGCTTTTCGGGAGGGTCCCACGAGCAGTACTTC
-	TRBJ1-6	-	TRBV11-2	CASSLVQGYSPLHF	TGTGCCAGCAGCTTAGTACAGGGTTATTCACCCCTCCACTTT
-	TRBJ2-1	-	TRBV13	CASSLAGFGEQFF	TGTGCCAGCAGCTTAGCGGGTTTCGGTGAGCAGTTCTTC
once	TRBJ1-2	-	TRBV12-5	CASGLEAGYTF	TGTGCTAGTGGTTTGGAGGCAGGCTACACCTTC
-	TRBJ2-3	TRBD2	TRBV28	CASSLSSGSTDTQYF	TGTGCCAGCAGTTTATCTAGCGGCTCCACAGATACGCAGTATTTT
-	TRBJ1-5	-	TRBV20-1	CSAISTEKGWNQPQHF	TGCAGTGCCATAAGTACAGAAAAGGGATGGAATCAGCCCCAGCATTTT
once	TRBJ1-2	-	TRBV2	CASPRNYGYTF	TGTGCCAGCCCGCGAAACTATGGCTACACCTTC
-	TRBJ1-2	TRBD1	TRBV29-1	CSVDIQYGQGAGGYTF	TGCAGCGTTGATATACAATACGGACAGGGGGCGGGTGGCTACACCTTC
-	TRBJ2-1	TRBD2	TRBV9	CASSVEGRGGNEQFF	TGTGCCAGCAGCGTAGAGGGGAGGGGCGGCAATGAGCAGTTCTTC
-	TRBJ2-3	-	TRBV27	CASSLYWGTDTQYF	TGTGCCAGCAGTTTATATTGGGGCACAGATACGCAGTATTTT
-	TRBJ2-1	-	TRBV20-1	CSARDYIGSTYNEQFF	TGCAGTGCTAGAGATTATATAGGAAGCACCTACAATGAGCAGTTCTTC
-	TRBJ2-3	TRBD1	TRBV6-5	CASSFGQGANTQYF	TGTGCCAGCAGTTTCGGACAGGGGGCGAATACGCAGTATTTT
-	TRBJ2-1	-	TRBV20-1	CSARDGAYNEQFF	TGCAGTGCTCGTGACGGGGCCTACAATGAGCAGTTCTTC
-	TRBJ1-5	TRBD1	TRBV27	CASSKGQGTQPQHF	TGTGCCAGCAGTAAGGGACAGGGGACACAGCCCCAGCATTTT
-	TRBJ1-1	-	TRBV20-1	CSANIDSPESTFF	TGCAGTGCTAACATAGACTCTCCGGAAAGTACTTTCTTT
-	TRBJ2-1	-	TRBV27	CASSLGTSPSSYNEQFF	TGTGCCAGCAGTTTAGGGACCTCTCCGAGCTCCTACAATGAGCAGTTCTTC
-	TRBJ2-2	-	TRBV30	CAWSLTETGELFF	TGTGCCTGGAGCCTGACAGAAACCGGGGAGCTGTTTTTT
once	TRBJ1-1	-	TRBV29-1	CSVDSGYTEAFF	TGCAGCGTTGATTCGGGTTACACTGAAGCTTTCTTT
-	TRBJ2-3	-	TRBV12-3/TRBV12-4	CASSYLYEDTQYF	TGTGCCAGCAGTTATCTCTACGAGGATACGCAGTATTTT
few	TRBJ1-1	-	TRBV5-4	CASSETGRGEAFF	TGTGCCAGCAGCGAGACAGGAAGGGGGGAAGCTTTCTTT
-	TRBJ2-1	TRBD2	TRBV7-9	CASSLFLAGLNEQFF	TGTGCCAGCAGCTTATTCTTAGCGGGCCTAAATGAGCAGTTCTTC
-	TRBJ1-6	-	TRBV20-1	CSASASYNSPLHF	TGCAGTGCCTCAGCCTCCTATAATTCACCCCTCCACTTT
-	TRBJ2-5	TRBD2	TRBV7-9	CASRHSGILQETQYF	TGTGCCAGCAGACATAGCGGGATTCTCCAAGAGACCCAGTACTTC
-	TRBJ1-2	-	TRBV7-6	CASSLAPGAIRGYTF	TGTGCCAGCAGCTTAGCTCCGGGGGCGATAAGAGGCTACACCTTC
-	TRBJ1-2	-	TRBV6-5	CASSYSIANYGYTF	TGTGCCAGCAGTTACTCGATAGCGAACTATGGCTACACCTTC
-	TRBJ1-2	-	TRBV13	CASRRENGEGDDNYGYTF	TGTGCCAGCAGGAGAGAGAATGGTGAAGGGGATGATAACTATGGCTACACCTTC
-	TRBJ2-7	TRBD2	TRBV27	CASSSRSGLAGDEQYF	TGTGCCAGCAGTTCCCGATCCGGACTAGCGGGAGACGAGCAGTACTTC
-	TRBJ1-1	TRBD1	TRBV29-1	CSYQTGVLSTEAFF	TGCAGCTACCAGACAGGGGTGTTGAGCACTGAAGCTTTCTTT
once	TRBJ1-1	TRBD1	TRBV13	CASSSGQGRMNTEAFF	TGTGCCAGCAGCTCGGGACAGGGGAGAATGAACACTGAAGCTTTCTTT
-	TRBJ2-7	-	TRBV12-3/TRBV12-4	CASSLDWELNEQYF	TGTGCCAGCAGTTTAGACTGGGAATTGAACGAGCAGTACTTC
-	TRBJ1-1	-	TRBV20-1	CSATLGEAFF	TGCAGTGCTACCCTGGGGGAAGCTTTCTTT
-	TRBJ1-1	-	TRBV7-6	CASSLAGGPMNTEAFF	TGTGCCAGCAGCTTAGCCGGGGGTCCGATGAACACTGAAGCTTTCTTT
once	TRBJ2-7	-	TRBV27	CASSLNSYYEQYF	TGTGCCAGCAGTTTGAACAGCTACTACGAGCAGTACTTC
-	TRBJ1-1	TRBD1	TRBV7-9	CASSLRGQATEAFF	TGTGCCAGCAGCCTCCGGGGACAGGCCACTGAAGCTTTCTTT
once	TRBJ2-7	-	TRBV11-1	CASSRGTYEQYF	TGTGCCAGCAGCCGAGGCACCTACGAGCAGTACTTC
-	TRBJ1-2	-	TRBV12-3/TRBV12-4	CASSKQGVDTF	TGTGCCAGCAGTAAACAGGGCGTTGACACCTTC
-	TRBJ2-1	-	TRBV29-1	CSVEAGGPYSYNEQFF	TGCAGCGTTGAAGCGGGGGGCCCGTACTCCTACAATGAGCAGTTCTTC
-	TRBJ2-1	-	TRBV27	CASSSGALNNEQFF	TGTGCCAGCAGTTCGGGGGCCCTAAACAATGAGCAGTTCTTC
-	TRBJ1-1	-	TRBV2	CASSEIGGINTEAFF	TGTGCCAGCAGTGAAATTGGGGGTATTAACACTGAAGCTTTCTTT
-	TRBJ2-6	-	TRBV4-1	CASSQDWADVLTF	TGCGCCAGCAGCCAAGATTGGGCAGACGTCCTGACTTTC
-	TRBJ2-3	-	TRBV12-3/TRBV12-4	CASSLYLRRTDTQYF	TGTGCCAGCAGTTTATATTTGCGGAGAACAGATACGCAGTATTTT
-	TRBJ2-7	-	TRBV28	CASSLTGTYEQYF	TGTGCCAGCAGTTTAACCGGTACCTACGAGCAGTACTTC
-	TRBJ1-2	-	TRBV3-1	CASSQDLLGRRYGYTF	TGTGCCAGCAGCCAAGATCTTCTCGGCCGCCGCTATGGCTACACCTTC
-	TRBJ1-1	-	TRBV2	CASMTNTEAFF	TGTGCCAGCATGACTAACACTGAAGCTTTCTTT
-	TRBJ2-1	-	TRBV20-1	CSARSGSSYNEQFF	TGCAGTGCCAGGTCCGGGAGCTCCTACAATGAGCAGTTCTTC